Sequencing of this T cell receptor (beta chain) was carried out in a study of OX40 agonist ivuxolimab in advanced cancers. Trimming shortened V by 6 bases and J by 1 base, and 9 bases separated the two germline ends. Germline V lookup: CDR1 SGHTA, CDR2 FQGNSA. The CDR3 has 14 amino acids. The study's findings and limits: The average count of expanded clones was higher among CD8+ T cells than among CD4+.

In the case of this clone: Its specificity is not known.

Using immunoSEQ multiplex PCR, the repertoire was profiled, and TCRdb retains in-frame clones only, with some absent. The data show about 20,000 clones, 80% to 90% seen once. The rearrangement links TRBV7-2 to TRBJ2-2, with D tentatively TRBD2 (5 bases). This receptor was taken from an adult with an advanced solid tumor such as melanoma, head and neck, liver or kidney cancer. This specimen consisted of CD4+ or CD8+ T cells sorted from blood, obtained in a trial of the OX40 agonist ivuxolimab. The DNA of the CDR3 is TGTGCCAGCAGTAGAGGGCAGAACACCGGGGAGCTGTTTTTT. Residues: CASSRGQNTGELFF.